Listed below are T cell receptor beta chains from one sample, sequenced in a study of T cell changes during pregnancy in multiple sclerosis. The repertoire was sequenced with immunoSEQ multiplex PCR; TCRdb's copy has only in-frame clones and lacks some. The table lists approximately 40,000 clones, 92% of them singletons. The sequencing here drew on CD8+ T cells from peripheral blood mononuclear cells, taken in the third trimester of pregnancy. The receptors were sampled from a female donor with multiple sclerosis, enrolled in a pregnancy study. The CDR3 runs from the conserved cysteine through the conserved F or W. A D gene is named only where the DNA matches it firmly. Expanded clones are given a class, and other clones once, few, many or no size at all.

V	D	size	J	DNA	CDR3
TRBV6-4	.	.	TRBJ2-1	TGTGCCAGCAGTGACGGGGCAGGCGAGAATGAGCAGTTCTTC	CASSDGAGENEQFF
TRBV29-1	.	.	TRBJ2-2	TGCAGCGTTGCCCGCGCGAACACCGGGGAGCTGTTTTTT	CSVARANTGELFF
TRBV19	.	.	TRBJ1-1	TGTGCCAGTAGTATAGGGGGCTTTAACACTGAAGCTTTCTTT	CASSIGGFNTEAFF
TRBV9	TRBD1	.	TRBJ2-1	TGTGCCAGCAGCGTAGTGGCAGGGGGTAAAAATGAGCAGTTCTTC	CASSVVAGGKNEQFF
TRBV25-1	TRBD2	once	TRBJ2-5	TGTGCCAGCAGTGAATCACTAGCGGGAGTCGAAGAGACCCAGTACTTC	CASSESLAGVEETQYF
TRBV5-6	TRBD2	.	TRBJ2-7	TGTGCCAGCAGCTTGGCCCTAGCGGGAGCATACGAGCAGTACTTC	CASSLALAGAYEQYF
TRBV19	TRBD1	.	TRBJ1-1	TGTGCCAGTATGGACAGGGGGCTTCACACTGAAGCTTTCTTT	CASMDRGLHTEAFF
TRBV13	.	.	TRBJ2-3	TGTGCCAGCAGCTTAGGTACGGGACTTCTCACAGATACGCAGTATTTT	CASSLGTGLLTDTQYF
TRBV28	.	.	TRBJ2-7	TGTGCCAGCCGGGACTTACAATACGAGCAGTACTTC	CASRDLQYEQYF
TRBV7-2	TRBD1	.	TRBJ1-5	TGTGCCAGCAGCTCGACAGGGTATAGCAATCAGCCCCAGCATTTT	CASSSTGYSNQPQHF
TRBV19	TRBD1	.	TRBJ2-2	TGTGCCAGCCGGGACAGGGTGAACACCGGGGAGCTGTTTTTT	CASRDRVNTGELFF
TRBV4-3	TRBD1	.	TRBJ2-1	TGCGCCAGCAGCCTCCGCCCAACAGGGGGCGCAGGTGGTGAGCAGTTCTTC	CASSLRPTGGAGGEQFF
TRBV15	.	.	TRBJ2-7	TGTGCCACCAGCCCGACGGGACAAAGGCTCGAGCAGTACTTC	CATSPTGQRLEQYF
TRBV27	TRBD2	.	TRBJ2-7	TGTGCCAGCAGCTTAAACGGACTAGCGGGAGCCGAGCAGTACTTC	CASSLNGLAGAEQYF
TRBV15	.	.	TRBJ2-7	TGTGCCACCAGCAGTACCCCAGCGGAGGTTTACGAGCAGTACTTC	CATSSTPAEVYEQYF
TRBV11-2	.	.	TRBJ2-7	TGTGCCAGCAGCTTAGACCTACTCCTTACCTACGAGCAGTACTTC	CASSLDLLLTYEQYF
TRBV4-2	.	.	TRBJ2-7	TGTGCCAGCAGCCAAGATGAGTACGAGCAGTACTTC	CASSQDEYEQYF
TRBV2	.	.	TRBJ2-3	TGTGCCAGCAGATCCTCGGGACAAAACACAGATACGCAGTATTTT	CASRSSGQNTDTQYF
TRBV7-9	TRBD2	.	TRBJ2-7	TGTGCCAGCAGCCTAGAAGGAGCGGGAGTCGACGAGCAGTACTTC	CASSLEGAGVDEQYF
TRBV27	TRBD2	once	TRBJ2-6	TGTGCCAGCAGTTTTTATGGTAGCGGGACACCTGGGGCCAACGTCCTGACTTTC	CASSFYGSGTPGANVLTF
TRBV4-3	TRBD1	.	TRBJ2-7	TGCGCCAGCAGCCGAGCCAAGACAGGGACCTACGAGCAGTACTTC	CASSRAKTGTYEQYF
TRBV28	TRBD1	.	TRBJ1-1	TGTGCCAGCAATTTAGAGACAGGACAGGGAGGCACTGAAGCTTTCTTT	CASNLETGQGGTEAFF
TRBV7-6	.	.	TRBJ1-4	TGTGCCAGCAGCTCAGGACAGCGGCGACGCGATAATGAAAAACTGTTTTTT	CASSSGQRRRDNEKLFF
TRBV28	TRBD1	.	TRBJ1-1	TGTGCCAGCAGGTCGGGACAGGGGTATTTGAGGACTGAAGCTTTCTTT	CASRSGQGYLRTEAFF
TRBV7-2	TRBD2	once	TRBJ2-7	TGTGCCAGCAGCTTAGTGACTAGCGGGAGGGGGGACGAGCAGTACTTC	CASSLVTSGRGDEQYF
TRBV28	TRBD2	.	TRBJ2-3	TGTGCCAGCAGTCGAGAGCGGGAGATCGCAGATACGCAGTATTTT	CASSREREIADTQYF
TRBV19	.	.	TRBJ1-2	TGTGCCAGTAGTATCGCACAGGGTCATGGCTACACCTTC	CASSIAQGHGYTF
TRBV6-1	.	.	TRBJ2-7	TGTGCCAGCAGTGATCCGGGTAAGGAGCAGTACTTC	CASSDPGKEQYF
TRBV6-5	.	.	TRBJ1-5	TGTGCCAGCAGTAGGACAGAATATCAGCCCCAGCATTTT	CASSRTEYQPQHF
TRBV14	TRBD2	.	TRBJ2-3	TGTGCCAGCAGCCAAGGACTAGCGGGAGGGCCATATAGCACAGATACGCAGTATTTT	CASSQGLAGGPYSTDTQYF
TRBV4-1	.	once	TRBJ2-3	TGCGCCAGCAGCATCGCGGGGTCCACAGATACGCAGTATTTT	CASSIAGSTDTQYF
TRBV27	TRBD1	.	TRBJ1-2	TGTGCCAGCAGCCTGACAGGGAACTATGGCTACACCTTC	CASSLTGNYGYTF
TRBV7-6	TRBD1	once	TRBJ2-5	TGTGCCAGCAGCTTAACCGGACAGGGCCTCGGGGAGACCCAGTACTTC	CASSLTGQGLGETQYF
TRBV5-5	TRBD1	.	TRBJ1-5	TGTGCCAGCAGCTTGGGGACAGGGGGCGTCAATCAGCCCCAGCATTTT	CASSLGTGGVNQPQHF
TRBV9	TRBD2	.	TRBJ2-3	TGTGCCAGCAGCGCTGGATGGACTAGCGGAGGCACAGATACGCAGTATTTT	CASSAGWTSGGTDTQYF
TRBV7-9	TRBD1	.	TRBJ1-1	TGTGCCAGCAGCTCCGGATCACAGGGGGCCCACACTGAAGCTTTCTTT	CASSSGSQGAHTEAFF
TRBV11-3	.	.	TRBJ2-2	TGTGCCAGCAGCTTAGATCCGGACACCGGGGAGCTGTTTTTT	CASSLDPDTGELFF
TRBV15	.	.	TRBJ2-7	TGTGCCACCAGGCCGGGACTGAAATCCTACGAGCAGTACTTC	CATRPGLKSYEQYF
TRBV30	.	.	TRBJ2-3	TGTGCCTGGGACTACACTCGCACAGATACGCAGTATTTT	CAWDYTRTDTQYF
TRBV4-3	TRBD1	.	TRBJ1-2	TGCGCCAGCAGCCAAGCGAGGAAGGGGGCGAATGGCTACACCTTC	CASSQARKGANGYTF
TRBV19	.	.	TRBJ2-1	TGTGCCAGTAGTAGCGGCCTAGCGAACTACAATGAGCAGTTCTTC	CASSSGLANYNEQFF
TRBV29-1	.	.	TRBJ2-3	TGCAGCGTTTTCGCGGCAGATACGCAGTATTTT	CSVFAADTQYF
TRBV10-3	.	.	TRBJ1-2	TGTGCCATCAGTGGGGGCCAGGAGGGCCGAGGCTACACCTTC	CAISGGQEGRGYTF
TRBV5-5	.	.	TRBJ2-7	TGTGCCAGCAGCTTGGAGGTTCCGGCGGTCCACGAGCAGTACTTC	CASSLEVPAVHEQYF
TRBV28	TRBD2	.	TRBJ2-7	TGTGCCAGCGAAAGCGGGAGGGCCGATCGTGGCTCCTACGAGCAGTACTTC	CASESGRADRGSYEQYF
TRBV28	.	.	TRBJ2-3	TGTGCCAGCAGTCCTGAGCGGAGCACAGATACGCAGTATTTT	CASSPERSTDTQYF
TRBV7-2	.	.	TRBJ1-3	TGTGCCAGCAGCCCGGACAGTACTTACTCTGGAAACACCATATATTTT	CASSPDSTYSGNTIYF
TRBV6-5	TRBD1	.	TRBJ1-5	TGTGCCAGCAGGCAGACAGGGGGCAATCAGCCCCAGCATTTT	CASRQTGGNQPQHF
TRBV11-2	.	.	TRBJ1-3	TGTGCCAGCAGCTTAGACGGTAGCTCTGGAAACACCATATATTTT	CASSLDGSSGNTIYF
TRBV2	.	.	TRBJ2-7	TGTGCCAGCAGTGAAAACAGGTCCTACGAGCAGTACTTC	CASSENRSYEQYF
TRBV2	TRBD2	.	TRBJ2-6	TGTGCCAGACTAGCGGGAGGGGCCAACGTCCTGACTTTC	CARLAGGANVLTF
TRBV29-1	.	.	TRBJ1-1	TGCAGCGTGGGTCTTTCGGAGGCCACTGAAGCTTTCTTT	CSVGLSEATEAFF
TRBV5-8	TRBD2	once	TRBJ2-7	TGTGCCAGCAGCCATCGGAGCGGGACCTACGAGCAGTACTTC	CASSHRSGTYEQYF
TRBV5-4	TRBD1	once	TRBJ2-2	TGCGCCAGCAGCCACTCCCGGACAGGGGGCTACGGCACCGGGGAGCTGTTTTTT	CASSHSRTGGYGTGELFF